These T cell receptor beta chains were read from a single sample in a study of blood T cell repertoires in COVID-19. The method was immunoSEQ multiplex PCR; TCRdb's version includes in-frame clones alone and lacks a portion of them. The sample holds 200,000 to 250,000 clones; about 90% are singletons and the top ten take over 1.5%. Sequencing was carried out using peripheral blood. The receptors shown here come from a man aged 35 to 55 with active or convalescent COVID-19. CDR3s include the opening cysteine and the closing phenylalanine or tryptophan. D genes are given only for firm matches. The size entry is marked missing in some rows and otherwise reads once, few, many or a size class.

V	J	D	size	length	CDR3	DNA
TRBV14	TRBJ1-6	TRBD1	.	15	CASSQELTGGSPLHF	TGTGCCAGCAGCCAAGAATTGACAGGGGGATCACCCCTCCACTTT
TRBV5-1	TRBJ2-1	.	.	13	CASSLGTYNEQFF	TGCGCCAGCAGCTTGGGGACTTATAATGAGCAGTTCTTC
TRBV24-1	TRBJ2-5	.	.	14	CATSASQPQGTQYF	TGTGCCACCAGTGCCTCTCAGCCCCAGGGGACCCAGTACTTC
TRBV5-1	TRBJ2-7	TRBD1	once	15	CASSLGQGFSYEQYF	TGCGCCAGCAGCTTGGGACAGGGGTTTTCCTACGAGCAGTACTTC
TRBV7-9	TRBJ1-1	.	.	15	CASFDPGTLNTEAFF	TGTGCCAGCTTTGACCCGGGGACATTAAACACTGAAGCTTTCTTT
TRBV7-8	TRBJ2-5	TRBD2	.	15	CASSYWTSGGETQYF	TGTGCCAGCAGCTACTGGACTAGCGGGGGAGAGACCCAGTACTTC
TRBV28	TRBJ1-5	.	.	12	CASSPLNQPQHF	TGTGCCAGCAGTCCGTTAAATCAGCCCCAGCATTTT
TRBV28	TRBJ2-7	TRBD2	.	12	CASALAGFEQYF	TGTGCCAGCGCCCTAGCGGGATTCGAGCAGTACTTC
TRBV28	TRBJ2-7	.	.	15	CASSLRGNRKYEQYF	TGTGCCAGCAGTTTAAGGGGTAACCGAAAATACGAGCAGTACTTC
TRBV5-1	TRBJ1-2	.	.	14	CASSSIRGLDGYTF	TGCGCCAGCAGCTCAATACGGGGTCTCGACGGCTACACCTTC
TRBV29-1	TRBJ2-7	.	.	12	CSGGNGAYEQYF	TGCAGCGGGGGGAACGGTGCCTACGAGCAGTACTTC
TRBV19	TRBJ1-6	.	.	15	CASSSQGSKNSPLHF	TGTGCCAGTAGTTCCCAGGGCAGCAAAAATTCACCCCTCCACTTT
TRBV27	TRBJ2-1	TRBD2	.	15	CASSLGTSGYNEQFF	TGTGCCAGCAGTTTAGGGACTAGCGGATACAATGAGCAGTTCTTC
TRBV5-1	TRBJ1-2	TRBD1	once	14	CASSWDRVNYGYTF	TGCGCCAGCAGTTGGGACAGGGTGAACTATGGCTACACCTTC
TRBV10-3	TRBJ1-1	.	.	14	CAISVGGVNTEAFF	TGTGCCATCAGTGTGGGGGGGGTGAACACTGAAGCTTTCTTT
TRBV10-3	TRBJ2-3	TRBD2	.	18	CAISVGLGGGRSTDTQYF	TGTGCCATCAGTGTCGGTCTGGGGGGAGGGCGGAGCACAGATACGCAGTATTTT
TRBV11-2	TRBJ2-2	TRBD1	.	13	CASSIQGHGELFF	TGTGCCAGCAGCATACAGGGGCACGGGGAGCTGTTTTTT
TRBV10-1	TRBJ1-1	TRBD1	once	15	CASRAGQGGDTEAFF	TGCGCCAGCAGGGCCGGACAGGGAGGGGACACTGAAGCTTTCTTT
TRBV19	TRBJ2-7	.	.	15	CASSIAGGEGYEQYF	TGTGCCAGTAGTATAGCGGGGGGCGAAGGCTACGAGCAGTACTTC
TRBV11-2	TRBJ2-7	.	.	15	CASSSLWTVPYEQYF	TGTGCCAGCAGCTCACTTTGGACAGTACCCTACGAGCAGTACTTC
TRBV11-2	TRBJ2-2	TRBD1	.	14	CASSGTGNTGELFF	TGTGCCAGCAGCGGGACAGGGAACACCGGGGAGCTGTTTTTT
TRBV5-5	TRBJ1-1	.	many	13	CASSFIRDTEAFF	TGTGCCAGCAGCTTTATACGGGACACTGAAGCTTTCTTT
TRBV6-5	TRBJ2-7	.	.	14	CASIKGQVIHEQYF	TGTGCCAGCATCAAGGGGCAGGTGATCCACGAGCAGTACTTC
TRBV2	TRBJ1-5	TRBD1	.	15	CASSATGGRGQPQHF	TGTGCCAGCAGCGCGACAGGGGGCCGGGGTCAGCCCCAGCATTTT
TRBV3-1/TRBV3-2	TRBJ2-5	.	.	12	CASSHQGRAQYF	TGTGCCAGCAGCCACCAGGGGAGGGCCCAGTACTTC
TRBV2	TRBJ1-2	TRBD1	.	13	CASSETGVYGYTF	TGTGCCAGCAGTGAAACAGGGGTCTATGGCTACACCTTC
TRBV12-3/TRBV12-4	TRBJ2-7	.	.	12	CASSPTYEEQYF	TGTGCCAGTTCCCCCACGTACGAGGAGCAGTACTTC
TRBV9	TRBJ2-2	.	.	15	CASSVRTENTGELFF	TGTGCCAGCAGCGTTCGGACAGAGAACACCGGGGAGCTGTTTTTT
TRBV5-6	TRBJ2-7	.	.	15	CASSRYAVNTYEQYF	TGTGCCAGCAGCCGGTACGCCGTAAATACCTACGAGCAGTACTTC
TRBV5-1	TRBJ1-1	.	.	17	CASSLAGGLRRVTEAFF	TGCGCCAGCAGCTTGGCTGGGGGCCTTAGGCGTGTCACTGAAGCTTTCTTT
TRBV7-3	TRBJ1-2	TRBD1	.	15	CASSLTGDSPYGYTF	TGTGCCAGCAGCTTAACGGGGGACAGTCCCTATGGCTACACCTTC
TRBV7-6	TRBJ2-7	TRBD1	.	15	CASSPGQGLSYEQYF	TGTGCCAGCAGCCCTGGACAGGGCCTAAGCTACGAGCAGTACTTC